A selection of T cell receptor beta chains follows, all from one sample in a study of T-cell reconstitution after alpha-beta-depleted transplantation in children. TCRdb reprocessed the PCR reads with MiXCR, giving one entry per CDR3 protein. The table includes 400,000 to 550,000 distinct CDR3 sequences, under 12% detected once. The starting material was PBMCs, obtained before TCRalphabeta/CD19-depleted stem cell transplant. The receptors were sampled from a child younger than 10 with inherited bone marrow failure, due to receive a stem cell transplant. The CDR3 runs from the conserved cysteine through the conserved F or W. Fields, in order: V gene, clone size, D gene, J gene, CDR3 protein, CDR3 DNA. A D gene is named only where the DNA matches it firmly. Not every row has a clone size; where given, it reads once, few, many or a size class.

>TRBV12-3/TRBV12-4|many|TRBD2|TRBJ2-5
CASTLAGGSETQYF
TGTGCCAGCACCTTAGCGGGAGGAAGTGAGACCCAGTACTTC
>TRBV2|many|TRBD2|TRBJ2-7
CASSPGLAPYEQYF
TGTGCCAGCAGTCCGGGACTAGCTCCCTACGAGCAGTACTTC
>TRBV11-1|few|.|TRBJ1-1
CASSLRPGVVGQNTEAFF
TGTGCCAGCAGCTTAAGGCCAGGGGTCGTGGGGCAAAACACTGAAGCTTTCTTT
>TRBV20-1|many|.|TRBJ1-1
CSAGKNTEAFF
TGCAGTGCTGGCAAGAACACTGAAGCTTTCTTT
>TRBV7-9|many|.|TRBJ2-1
CASSLHNNEQFF
TGTGCCAGCAGCTTGCATAACAATGAGCAGTTCTTC
>TRBV21-1|once|.|TRBJ2-5
CASSKEASGRRKETQYF
TGTGCCAGCAGCAAAGAGGCTAGCGGGAGGAGAAAAGAGACCCAGTACTTC
>TRBV5-1|few|TRBD1|TRBJ2-4
CASSSDPGGGLAKNIQYF
TGCGCCAGCAGCTCGGACCCAGGGGGCGGCCTAGCCAAAAACATTCAGTACTTC
>TRBV3-1|few|TRBD2|TRBJ2-7
CASRLGLASYEQYF
TGTGCCAGCAGACTGGGACTAGCGTCCTACGAGCAGTACTTC
>TRBV27|many|.|TRBJ2-5
CASSSSPLGETQYF
TGTGCCAGCAGTTCCTCCCCCTTGGGAGAGACCCAGTACTTC
>TRBV12-3/TRBV12-4|few|.|TRBJ1-1
CASSFSAGRAFF
TGTGCCAGCAGTTTTTCGGCAGGGAGAGCTTTCTTT
>TRBV5-1|many|TRBD2|TRBJ2-1
CASSSGLAADYNEQFF
TGCGCCAGCAGCTCTGGACTAGCGGCCGACTACAATGAGCAGTTCTTC
>TRBV27|many|.|TRBJ2-7
CASSASGGGGSYEQYF
TGTGCCAGCAGTGCGTCAGGGGGCGGGGGCTCCTACGAGCAGTACTTC
>TRBV4-3|many|.|TRBJ2-2
CASSPRGESDTGELFF
TGCGCCAGCAGCCCTAGAGGGGAGAGCGACACCGGGGAGCTGTTTTTT
>TRBV6-5|.|.|TRBJ2-7
CASSYSMGRISYEQYF
TGTGCCAGCAGTTACTCAATGGGGCGAATCTCCTACGAGCAGTACTTC
>TRBV11-2|few|TRBD2|TRBJ2-3
CASRVRETSGIDTQYF
TGTGCCAGCAGAGTACGGGAAACTAGCGGCATAGATACGCAGTATTTT
>TRBV5-5|many|.|TRBJ2-5
CASSPVVLRPETQYF
TGTGCCAGCAGCCCGGTGGTTCTACGGCCGGAGACCCAGTACTTC
>TRBV20-1|.|.|TRBJ2-7
CSARISKDPRYEQYF
TGCAGTGCTAGGATCAGCAAGGACCCCCGATACGAGCAGTACTTC
>TRBV4-3|many|.|TRBJ2-2
CASSQDKSRGGELFF
TGCGCCAGCAGCCAAGATAAAAGCAGGGGCGGGGAGCTGTTTTTT
>TRBV19|many|.|TRBJ2-1
CASSMAGNSYNEQFF
TGTGCCAGTAGTATGGCGGGGAACTCCTACAATGAGCAGTTCTTC
>TRBV9|many|.|TRBJ2-5
CASSVDWGGQGAQYF
TGTGCCAGCAGCGTAGACTGGGGGGGGCAAGGGGCCCAGTACTTC
>TRBV5-1|many|TRBD1|TRBJ2-1
CASSLTGASSYNEQFF
TGCGCCAGCAGCTTGACAGGGGCCAGCTCCTACAATGAGCAGTTCTTC
>TRBV27|.|TRBD1|TRBJ2-5
CASPGWDRERETQYF
TGTGCCAGCCCAGGGTGGGACAGGGAGCGAGAGACCCAGTACTTC
>TRBV27|many|.|TRBJ1-2
CASSNRVTNYGYTF
TGTGCCAGCAGTAACAGGGTGACTAACTATGGCTACACCTTC
>TRBV20-1|many|.|TRBJ1-2
CSAGPRDGYTF
TGCAGTGCCGGACCCAGGGATGGCTACACCTTC
>TRBV12-3/TRBV12-4|many|TRBD2|TRBJ2-7
CASSPSGSYYEQYF
TGTGCCAGCAGTCCAAGCGGGAGTTATTACGAGCAGTACTTC
>TRBV6-1|many|.|TRBJ1-1
CASNEGPYTEAFF
TGTGCCAGCAACGAGGGACCCTACACTGAAGCTTTCTTT
>TRBV7-2|many|.|TRBJ1-3
CASRRESSGNTIYF
TGTGCCAGCAGGAGGGAGAGCTCTGGAAACACCATATATTTT
>TRBV19|.|TRBD1|TRBJ2-1
CASSIGQGYYNEQFF
TGTGCCAGTAGTATAGGACAGGGGTACTACAATGAGCAGTTCTTC
>TRBV5-1|many|.|TRBJ2-3
CASSPWGQYTDTQYF
TGCGCCAGCAGCCCGTGGGGACAATACACAGATACGCAGTATTTT
>TRBV6-5|many|.|TRBJ1-2
CASSYSTDRNYGYTF
TGTGCCAGCAGTTACTCCACGGACAGAAACTATGGCTACACCTTC
>TRBV19|few|.|TRBJ1-4
CASSFFAGDGGEKLFF
TGTGCCAGTAGTTTTTTCGCCGGTGACGGGGGTGAAAAACTGTTTTTT
>TRBV19|many|TRBD2|TRBJ2-1
CASSTSGTYNEQFF
TGTGCCAGTAGTACCAGCGGGACCTACAATGAGCAGTTCTTC
>TRBV4-1|many|TRBD1|TRBJ2-7
CASSQDRTGSYEQYF
TGCGCCAGCAGCCAAGACAGGACAGGGTCCTACGAGCAGTACTTC
>TRBV27|many|.|TRBJ2-3
CASSQGGMADTQYF
TGTGCCAGCAGTCAAGGGGGGATGGCAGATACGCAGTATTTT
>TRBV7-8|few|.|TRBJ2-7
CASSFEGTVAEQYF
TGTGCCAGCAGCTTTGAAGGGACCGTGGCCGAGCAGTACTTC
>TRBV7-9|many|.|TRBJ2-1
CASSPIVNEQFF
TGTGCCAGCAGCCCCATAGTAAATGAGCAGTTCTTC
>TRBV5-1|many|.|TRBJ1-1
CASSLYRNTEAFF
TGCGCCAGCAGCTTGTACCGGAACACTGAAGCTTTCTTT
>TRBV21-1|many|.|TRBJ2-1
CASSKVTSGLKGVCNEQFF
TGTGCCAGCAGCAAAGTTACTAGCGGCCTAAAAGGGGTTTGCAATGAGCAGTTCTTC
>TRBV19|.|.|TRBJ2-7
CASAPGTNYEQYF
TGTGCCAGTGCCCCGGGAACCAACTACGAGCAGTACTTC
>TRBV6-4|many|TRBD2|TRBJ2-7
CASSEGGRSLYEQYF
TGTGCCAGCAGTGAGGGCGGGAGGTCCCTTTACGAGCAGTACTTC
>TRBV14|few|TRBD2|TRBJ2-3
CASSLHSLAASTDTQYF
TGTGCCAGCAGCTTACACTCACTAGCGGCTAGCACAGATACGCAGTATTTT
>TRBV5-1|many|.|TRBJ2-7
CASSLGPYYEQYF
TGCGCCAGCAGCTTGGGGCCGTACTACGAGCAGTACTTC
>TRBV7-8|many|.|TRBJ2-1
CASSSAGVNEQFF
TGTGCCAGCAGTTCGGCAGGGGTCAATGAGCAGTTCTTC
>TRBV29-1|many|.|TRBJ1-3
CSVTARGGLAGNTIYF
TGCAGCGTTACTGCGCGGGGGGGGTTGGCTGGAAACACCATATATTTT
>TRBV12-5|many|TRBD2|TRBJ2-1
CASGSPGLAGWGEQFF
TGTGCTAGTGGGTCCCCCGGACTAGCGGGATGGGGGGAGCAGTTCTTC
>TRBV9|many|.|TRBJ2-2
CASSVEPHTGELFF
TGTGCCAGCAGCGTAGAGCCACACACCGGGGAGCTGTTTTTT
>TRBV24-1|.|TRBD2|TRBJ2-1
CATAGTSVPNEQFF
TGTGCCACGGCAGGGACTAGCGTCCCCAATGAGCAGTTCTTC
>TRBV6-1|few|.|TRBJ1-1
CASSEYTEAFF
TGTGCCAGCAGTGAATATACTGAAGCTTTCTTT
>TRBV27|many|.|TRBJ2-7
CASSLSRGTGYSYEQYF
TGTGCCAGCAGTTTATCGAGGGGAACGGGGTACTCCTACGAGCAGTACTTC
>TRBV27|many|TRBD2|TRBJ2-3
CASSLAGGPTDTQYF
TGTGCCAGCAGTTTAGCGGGAGGGCCGACAGATACGCAGTATTTT
>TRBV2|.|.|TRBJ2-7
CASSGSRGSFYYEQYF
TGTGCCAGCAGTGGCAGTAGGGGCTCCTTCTACTACGAGCAGTACTTC
>TRBV12-3/TRBV12-4|many|TRBD1|TRBJ1-1
CASSNYRGENTEAFF
TGTGCCAGCAGTAACTACAGGGGAGAGAACACTGAAGCTTTCTTT
>TRBV4-2|.|.|TRBJ2-1
CASSQDSVPNQYNEQFF
TGTGCCAGCAGCCAAGATAGTGTTCCCAACCAGTACAATGAGCAGTTCTTC
>TRBV5-1|many|.|TRBJ2-3
CASSLAKTSRPGGTQYF
TGCGCCAGCAGCTTGGCCAAAACTAGTCGGCCTGGTGGTACGCAGTATTTT